The 10 T cell receptor beta chains presented below share a single source sample, sequenced in a study of cytomegalovirus exposure and HLA in healthy donors (TCRdb year 2017). Library generation was performed with the immunoSEQ multiplex PCR assay. For the multiplex PCR, a mixture combining 60 forward primers for TCR Vbeta segments and 13 reverse primers for TCR Jbeta segments was used. TCRdb took this table from immuneACCESS and kept in-frame rearrangements with V and J called. Such tables lack part of the clones; where checked against another copy, unresolved V genes explain under half of the gap, and the rest is unexplained. This sample has 150,000 to 200,000 clones in its table, and 65% to 80% of those were observed once. Of the sample, about 2.1% falls within the top ten clones. The material sequenced was PBMCs. The origin of the receptors is a female donor in good health and CMV-seronegative.

V usage is TRBV7-9 and J usage is TRBJ1-2, with 7 bases that match TRBD1. The CDR3 is 15 amino acids. The ends lost 5 bases at V and 4 bases at J; junction bases unmatched: 10. Germline lookup yields CDR1 SEHNR and CDR2 FQNEAQ (reference sequence). The CDR3, as DNA: TGTGCCAGCAGCCCGAGTCCGGGACAGAGCTATGGCTACACCTTC. Amino acids: CASSPSPGQSYGYTF. Combining the CDR3 with reference TRBV7-9 and TRBJ1-2 gives the whole variable domain DTGVSQNPRHKITKRGQNVTFRCDPISEHNRLYWYRQTLGQGPEFLTYFQNEAQLEKSRLLSDRFSAERPKGSFSTLEIQRTEQGDSAMYLCASSPSPGQSYGYTFGSGTRLTVV.

V is TRBV4-1 and J is TRBJ2-1; 9 bases are a match to TRBD1. The CDR3 length is 15 residues. V shed 3 bases, J shed 8 bases, and the junction held 8 bases outside the gene matches. Germline values: CDR1 MGHRA, CDR2 YSYEKL. The CDR3 loop is CASSHPGQGLYEQFF. CDR3 bases: TGCGCCAGCAGCCACCCGGGACAGGGCCTCTATGAGCAGTTCTTC.

This clone showed up just a few times. The chain carries TRBV6-5 and TRBJ2-1; 8 nucleotides agree with TRBD2. Germline-derived CDR1 and CDR2 are MNHEY and SVGAGI. The V gene end was trimmed by 4 bases and the J gene end by 6 bases; junction bases not matched to a gene: 2. The CDR3 length is 13 residues. The CDR3 nucleotides are TGTGCCAGCAGTTGGACTAGCTCCAATGAGCAGTTCTTC. Translating gives CASSWTSSNEQFF.

DNA for the CDR3: TGTGCCAGCAGCTTGAACAGAATGAACACTGAAGCTTTCTTT. Translation: CASSLNRMNTEAFF. The chain combines TRBV5-4 with TRBJ1-1; D is undetermined. CDR3 length: 14 amino acids. The V gene lost 1 base and the J gene lost 0 bases, with 7 bases spanning the gap. Germline V gene data show CDR1 as SGHNT and CDR2 as YYREEE (reference sequence).

The chain combines TRBV30 with TRBJ1-5; tentatively, D is TRBD1 (6 bases). The germline V and J ends were trimmed by 3 bases and 2 bases, with 17 bases remaining between them. The CDR3 runs to 16 residues. In germline, CDR1 is GTSNPN, CDR2 SVGIG (reference sequence). The CDR3 DNA reads as TGTGCCTGGAGCGGGAAGACAGGATCTGGCAATCAGCCCCAGCATTTT. Translating it yields CAWSGKTGSGNQPQHF.

The genes are TRBV6-1 and TRBJ1-5, with no clear D. The V end lost 2 bases, the J end lost 5 bases, and 13 bases lay between the germline ends. Germline-derived CDR1 and CDR2 are MNHNS and SASEGT. CDR3 length: 15 amino acids. The CDR3 is CASSEHAVDHQPQHF. In nucleotides, the CDR3 is TGTGCCAGCAGTGAACATGCGGTGGATCATCAGCCCCAGCATTTT.

The rearrangement links TRBV30 to TRBJ2-5; the D gene is possibly TRBD1 (5 bases). The ends were cut back, 0 bases at V and 5 bases at J, with 13 bases in the middle. CDR1 GTSNPN and CDR2 SVGIG come from the germline V gene (reference sequence). The CDR3 consists of 14 residues. For the CDR3, the DNA is TGTGCCTGGAGTGTTGCTAGGGGCCCCGAGACCCAGTACTTC. As protein: CAWSVARGPETQYF.

The chain carries TRBV5-4 and TRBJ2-7; 10 bases line up with TRBD2. The germline V gene encodes CDR1 SGHNT and CDR2 YYREEE (reference sequence). The CDR3 extends over 16 amino acids. Trimming at V came to 4 bases and at J to 3 bases, leaving 10 bases not matched to a gene. The CDR3 DNA follows: TGTGCCAGCAGCCCCAGGGGAGAGCGGGGGGGCTACGAGCAGTACTTC. It is translated as CASSPRGERGGYEQYF.

The rearrangement links TRBV30 to TRBJ1-2; 8 bases are shared with TRBD1. V was clipped by 1 base and J by 7 bases; unmatched bases: 5. This CDR3 has 13 residues. The germline gives CDR1 GTSNPN, CDR2 SVGIG (reference sequence). The CDR3 DNA reads TGTGCCTGGAGTGCAGGGGGCGGCGGTGGCTACACCTTC. The encoded protein is CAWSAGGGGGYTF.

This clone was seen once. Here the CDR3 reads CASSSPTLSNEQYF. CDR3 nucleotide sequence: TGCGCCAGCAGCTCCCCGACATTGTCCAACGAGCAGTACTTC. The chain carries TRBV5-1 and TRBJ2-7; D remains unclear. V was clipped by 3 bases and J by 5 bases, with 15 bases between them. Germline V gives CDR1 SGHRS, CDR2 YFSETQ. The CDR3 runs to 14 residues.